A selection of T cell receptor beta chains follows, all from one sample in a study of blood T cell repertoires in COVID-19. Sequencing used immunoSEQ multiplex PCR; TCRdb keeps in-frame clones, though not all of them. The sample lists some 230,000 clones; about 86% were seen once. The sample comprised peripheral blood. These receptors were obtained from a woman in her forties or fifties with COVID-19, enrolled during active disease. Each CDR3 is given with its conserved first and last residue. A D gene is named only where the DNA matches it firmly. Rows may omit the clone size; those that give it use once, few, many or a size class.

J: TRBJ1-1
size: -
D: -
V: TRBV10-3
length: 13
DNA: TGTGCCATCAGCCCCCAGGGAGGTGCAAAGCTTTTCTTT
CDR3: CAISPQGGAKLFF

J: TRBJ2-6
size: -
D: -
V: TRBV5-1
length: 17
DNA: TGCGCCAGCAGCTTGACCCCGACACGGGATGGGGCCAACGTCCTGACTTTC
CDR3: CASSLTPTRDGANVLTF

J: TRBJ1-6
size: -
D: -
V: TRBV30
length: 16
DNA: TGTGCCTGGAGTGTACGGGAGTTCGGGGGTGAGTCACCCCTCCACTTT
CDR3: CAWSVREFGGESPLHF

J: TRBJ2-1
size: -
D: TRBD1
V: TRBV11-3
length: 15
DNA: TGTGCCAGCAGCCCGTTGACAGGGCGAGTTGGTGAGCAGTTCTTC
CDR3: CASSPLTGRVGEQFF

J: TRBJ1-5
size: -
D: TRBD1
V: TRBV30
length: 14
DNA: TGTGCCTGGAGTTCGGGACAGGGGGCTCAGCCCCAGCATTTT
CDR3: CAWSSGQGAQPQHF

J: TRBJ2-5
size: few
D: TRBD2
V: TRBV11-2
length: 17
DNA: TGTGCCAGCAGCTTAGATGGGACTAGCGGGGGCGGAGAGACCCAGTACTTC
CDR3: CASSLDGTSGGGETQYF

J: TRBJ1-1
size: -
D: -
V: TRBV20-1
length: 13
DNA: TGCAGTGCTAGTCCCCAGGCGAACACTGAAGCTTTCTTT
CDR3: CSASPQANTEAFF

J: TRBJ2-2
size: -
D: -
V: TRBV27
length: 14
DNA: TGTGCCAGCGCTAAACCCCAGGGAACCGGGGAGCTGTTTTTT
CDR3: CASAKPQGTGELFF

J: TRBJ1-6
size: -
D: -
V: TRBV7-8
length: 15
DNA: TGTGCCAGCAGCTCCTTCAGGGGCCTCGGTTCACCCCTCCACTTT
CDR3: CASSSFRGLGSPLHF

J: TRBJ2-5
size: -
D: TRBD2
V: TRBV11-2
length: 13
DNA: TGTGCCAGCAGCCCGGGGGGGAGCGAGACCCAGTACTTC
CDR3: CASSPGGSETQYF

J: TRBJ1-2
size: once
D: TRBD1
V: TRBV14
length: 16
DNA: TGTGCCAGCAGCCAAGAGGGACAGGCCTATAACTATGGCTACACCTTC
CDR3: CASSQEGQAYNYGYTF

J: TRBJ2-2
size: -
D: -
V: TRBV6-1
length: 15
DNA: TGTGCCAGCAGTGAAATCCCAGGAAACACCGGGGAGCTGTTTTTT
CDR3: CASSEIPGNTGELFF

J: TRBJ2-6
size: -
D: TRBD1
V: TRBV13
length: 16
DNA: TGTGCCAGCAGCTACGACAGGGGCTCTGGGGCCAACGTCCTGACTTTC
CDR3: CASSYDRGSGANVLTF

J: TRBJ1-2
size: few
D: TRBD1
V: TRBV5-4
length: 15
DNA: TGTGCCAGCAGCCGCCGGACAGGGGTCCCCTTCTATCACACCTTC
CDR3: CASSRRTGVPFYHTF

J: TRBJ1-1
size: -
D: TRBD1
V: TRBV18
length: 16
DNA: TGTGCCAGCTCACTGGTCGGGACAGGGGTAAACACTGAAGCTTTCTTT
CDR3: CASSLVGTGVNTEAFF

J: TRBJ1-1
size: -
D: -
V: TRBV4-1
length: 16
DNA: TGCGCCAGCAGCCCCATAGGGGCCAGCTTGAACACTGAAGCTTTCTTT
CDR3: CASSPIGASLNTEAFF

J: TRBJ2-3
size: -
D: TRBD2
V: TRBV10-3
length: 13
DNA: TGTGCCATCAGTGGCGCGGGGGGGCGACCGCAGTATTTT
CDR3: CAISGAGGRPQYF

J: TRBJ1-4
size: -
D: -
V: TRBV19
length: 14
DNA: TGTGCCAGTAGCATGGGGCGGTTTAATGAAAAACTGTTTTTT
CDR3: CASSMGRFNEKLFF

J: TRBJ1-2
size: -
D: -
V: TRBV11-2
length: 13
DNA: TGTGCCAGCAGCTTACGGGAATTCTATGGCTACACCTTC
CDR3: CASSLREFYGYTF

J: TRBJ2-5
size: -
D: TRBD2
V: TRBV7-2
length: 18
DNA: TGTGCCAGCAGCCTCCGGACTAGCGGAGGACGATCTTGGGAGACCCAGTACTTC
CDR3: CASSLRTSGGRSWETQYF

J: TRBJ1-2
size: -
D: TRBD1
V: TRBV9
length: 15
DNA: TGTGCCAGCAGCCTAAAGGGGGCGGCGGACTATGGCTACACCTTC
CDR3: CASSLKGAADYGYTF

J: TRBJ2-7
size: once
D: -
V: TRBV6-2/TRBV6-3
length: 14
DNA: TGTGCCAGCAGTTACCGGAGAGTTACCTACGAGCAGTACTTC
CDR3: CASSYRRVTYEQYF

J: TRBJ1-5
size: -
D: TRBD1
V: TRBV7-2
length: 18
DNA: TGTGCCAGCAGCTTAGAAGTCTTAGGACAGGGCCTCAATCAGCCCCAGCATTTT
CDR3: CASSLEVLGQGLNQPQHF

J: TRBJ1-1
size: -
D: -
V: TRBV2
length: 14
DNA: TGTGCCAGCAGTACCCGTAACAGGGAGGGTGAAGCTTTCTTT
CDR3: CASSTRNREGEAFF

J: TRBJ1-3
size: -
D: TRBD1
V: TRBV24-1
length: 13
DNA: TGTGTCACCCAACGGACAGGGCAGAACACCATATATTTT
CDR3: CVTQRTGQNTIYF

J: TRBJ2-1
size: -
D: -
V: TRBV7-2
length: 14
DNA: TGTGCCAGCAGCCACCCTTACGGGTTCAATGAGCAGTTCTTC
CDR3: CASSHPYGFNEQFF

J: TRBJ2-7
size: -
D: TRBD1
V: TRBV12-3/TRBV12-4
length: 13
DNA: TGTGCCAGCAGGTACAGGGGGGTCTACGAGCAGTACTTC
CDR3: CASRYRGVYEQYF

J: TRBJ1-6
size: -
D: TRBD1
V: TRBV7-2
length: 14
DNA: TGTGCCAGCAGCTTCACACAGGGGGGTTCACCCCTCCACTTT
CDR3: CASSFTQGGSPLHF

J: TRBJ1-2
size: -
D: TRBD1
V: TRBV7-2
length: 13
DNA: TGTGCCAGCAGCTCCAGGGGGCTCGGTGGCTACACCTTC
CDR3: CASSSRGLGGYTF

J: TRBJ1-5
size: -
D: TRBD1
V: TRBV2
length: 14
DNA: TGTGCCAGCAGTGTCAGGGGGACCAATCAGCCCCAGCATTTT
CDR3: CASSVRGTNQPQHF

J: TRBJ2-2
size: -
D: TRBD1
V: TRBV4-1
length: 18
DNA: TGCGCCAGCAGCCACGCCCCCCCGGACAGGTCGAACACCGGGGAGCTGTTTTTT
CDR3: CASSHAPPDRSNTGELFF

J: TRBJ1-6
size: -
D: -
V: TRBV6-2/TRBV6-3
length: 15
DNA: TGTGCCAGCAGTCCCCGGGGAGTAATGGGATCACCCCTCCACTTT
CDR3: CASSPRGVMGSPLHF

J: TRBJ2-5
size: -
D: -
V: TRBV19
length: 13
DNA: TGTGCCAGTAGTGACAGCAACCAAGAGACCCAGTACTTC
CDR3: CASSDSNQETQYF

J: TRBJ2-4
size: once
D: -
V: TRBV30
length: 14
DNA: TGTGCCTGGAGTCCAGCGATAGCCAAAAACATTCAGTACTTC
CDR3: CAWSPAIAKNIQYF

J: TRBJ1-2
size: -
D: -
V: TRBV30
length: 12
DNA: TGTGCCTGGACCCGCTTAGACTATGGCTACACCTTC
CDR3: CAWTRLDYGYTF

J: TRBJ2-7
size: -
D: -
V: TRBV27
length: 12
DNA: TGTGCCAGCATGGGGCTTAACTACGAGCAGTACTTC
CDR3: CASMGLNYEQYF

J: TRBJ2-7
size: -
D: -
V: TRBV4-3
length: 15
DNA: TGCGCCAGCAGCCAAATTCGGTTTCGCTCCTACGAGCAGTACTTC
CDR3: CASSQIRFRSYEQYF

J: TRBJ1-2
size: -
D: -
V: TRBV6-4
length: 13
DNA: TGTGCCAGCAGTGTGAGGCAGGGTGACGGCTACACCTTC
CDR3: CASSVRQGDGYTF

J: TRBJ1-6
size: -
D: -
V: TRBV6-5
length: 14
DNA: TGTGCCAGCAGGGACGACAGGATGCGATCACCCCTCCACTTT
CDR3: CASRDDRMRSPLHF

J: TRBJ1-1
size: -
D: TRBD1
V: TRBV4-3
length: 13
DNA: TGCGCCAGCAGCCGCTCGACAGGGACTGAAGCTTTCTTT
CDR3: CASSRSTGTEAFF

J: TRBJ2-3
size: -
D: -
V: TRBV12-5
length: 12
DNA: TGTGCTAGTGGTTTGGCGGACATCAGGCAGTATTTT
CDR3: CASGLADIRQYF

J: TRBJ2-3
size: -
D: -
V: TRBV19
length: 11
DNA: TGTGCCAGTAGTACCCTCTACGGGCAGTATTTT
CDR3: CASSTLYGQYF

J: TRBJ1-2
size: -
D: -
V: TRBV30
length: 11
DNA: TGTGCCTCGCTTCGGGATTATGGCTACACCTTC
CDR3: CASLRDYGYTF

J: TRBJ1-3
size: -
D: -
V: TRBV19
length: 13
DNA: TGTGCCAGTAGTATTGACAATGGAAACACCATATATTTT
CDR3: CASSIDNGNTIYF

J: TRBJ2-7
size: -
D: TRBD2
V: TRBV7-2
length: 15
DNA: TGTGCCAGCAGCCCTCTAGCGGGGGCCTCCTACGAGCAGTACTTC
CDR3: CASSPLAGASYEQYF

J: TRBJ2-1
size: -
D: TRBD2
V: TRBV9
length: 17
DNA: TGTGCCAGCAGCGTAGCTACCTATAGCGGGGGGCGCAATGAGCAGTTCTTC
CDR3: CASSVATYSGGRNEQFF

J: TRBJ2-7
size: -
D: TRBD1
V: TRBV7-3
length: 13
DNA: TGTGCCAGCAGCTCAGACAGGGTGGGGGAGCAGTACTTC
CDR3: CASSSDRVGEQYF

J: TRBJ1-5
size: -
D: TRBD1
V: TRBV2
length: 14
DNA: TGTGCCAGCAGTGAAGAGGGGGCTGGTCAGCCCCAGCATTTT
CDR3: CASSEEGAGQPQHF

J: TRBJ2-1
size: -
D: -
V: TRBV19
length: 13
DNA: TGTGCCAGTAGTACCGACAGTTACAATGAGCAGTTCTTC
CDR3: CASSTDSYNEQFF

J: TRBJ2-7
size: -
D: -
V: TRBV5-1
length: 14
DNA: TGCGCCAGCAGCCCGGAGGGTTTCCCCTACGAGCAGTACTTC
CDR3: CASSPEGFPYEQYF

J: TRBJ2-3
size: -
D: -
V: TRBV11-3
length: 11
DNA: TGTGCCAGCACCCTACGAGATACGCAGTATTTT
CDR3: CASTLRDTQYF

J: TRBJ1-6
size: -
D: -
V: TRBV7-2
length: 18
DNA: TGTGCCAGCAGCCTCCATATGCCCCAGGGCTCCTATAATTCACCCCTCCACTTT
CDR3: CASSLHMPQGSYNSPLHF

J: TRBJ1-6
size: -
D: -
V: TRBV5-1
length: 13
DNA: TGCGCCAGCAGCCAGGAGGGAGGTTCACCCCTCCACTTT
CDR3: CASSQEGGSPLHF

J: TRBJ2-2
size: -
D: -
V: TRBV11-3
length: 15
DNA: TGTGCCAGCAGCTTGGGGGCCCTGGGAACCGGGGAGCTGTTTTTT
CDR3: CASSLGALGTGELFF

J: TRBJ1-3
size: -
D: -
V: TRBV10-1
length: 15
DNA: TGCGCCAGCAGTGACCAGGACAGTTTTGGAAACACCATATATTTT
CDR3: CASSDQDSFGNTIYF

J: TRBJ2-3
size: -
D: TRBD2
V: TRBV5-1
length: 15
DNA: TGCGCCAGTACTAGCGGGGGCCATGGGACAGATACGCAGTATTTT
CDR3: CASTSGGHGTDTQYF

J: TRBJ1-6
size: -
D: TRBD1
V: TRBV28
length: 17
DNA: TGTGCCAGCTCCGGCCGGAGGGGGCAGGGCCATAATTCACCCCTCCACTTT
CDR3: CASSGRRGQGHNSPLHF

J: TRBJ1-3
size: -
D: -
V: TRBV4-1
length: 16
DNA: TGCGCCAGCAGCCGACCGGGACATCTCTCTGGAAACACCATATATTTT
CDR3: CASSRPGHLSGNTIYF